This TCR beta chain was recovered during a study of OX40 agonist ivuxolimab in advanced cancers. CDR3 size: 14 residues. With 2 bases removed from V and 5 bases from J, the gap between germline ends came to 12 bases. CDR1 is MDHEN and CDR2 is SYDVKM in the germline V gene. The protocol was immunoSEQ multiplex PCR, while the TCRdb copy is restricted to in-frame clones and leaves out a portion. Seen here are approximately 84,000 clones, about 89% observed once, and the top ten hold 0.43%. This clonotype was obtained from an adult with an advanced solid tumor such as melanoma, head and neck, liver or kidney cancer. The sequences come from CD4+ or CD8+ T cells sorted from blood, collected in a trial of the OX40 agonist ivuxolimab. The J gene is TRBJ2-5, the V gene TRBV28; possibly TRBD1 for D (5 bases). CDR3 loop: CASSLADWGETQYF. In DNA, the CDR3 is TGTGCCAGCAGTTTAGCGGATTGGGGCGAGACCCAGTACTTC.